The clone carrying this T cell receptor (beta chain) was counted a single time. Its cognate antigen is unknown. General observations from the study: Tumor Tregs overlapped most with tumor, then blood, naive CD4+ cells.

Adaptor-ligated barcode primers were used to amplify TRBV12-4/TRBJ1-2 clonotypes. TCRdb recomputed calls from the multiplex PCR reads with MiXCR, one row per CDR3 protein. The table lists several hundred distinct CDR3 sequences, approximately 29% of them singletons, with roughly a sixth in the top ten. This CDR3 has 15 residues. The ends were cut back, 5 bases at V and 4 bases at J, with 17 bases in the middle. The sample was tumor-infiltrating naive CD4+ T cells sorted from the breast tumor. The subset was: naive CD4+ T cells, CD4+CD45RA+CD25-. This clonotype was sampled from a female donor with breast cancer. The rearrangement joins TRBV12-3 or TRBV12-4 to TRBJ1-2; D is undetermined. The CDR3 DNA follows: TGTGCCAGCAGTCGGGCTACAGCCGATATCTATGGCTACACCTTC. It encodes CASSRATADIYGYTF.